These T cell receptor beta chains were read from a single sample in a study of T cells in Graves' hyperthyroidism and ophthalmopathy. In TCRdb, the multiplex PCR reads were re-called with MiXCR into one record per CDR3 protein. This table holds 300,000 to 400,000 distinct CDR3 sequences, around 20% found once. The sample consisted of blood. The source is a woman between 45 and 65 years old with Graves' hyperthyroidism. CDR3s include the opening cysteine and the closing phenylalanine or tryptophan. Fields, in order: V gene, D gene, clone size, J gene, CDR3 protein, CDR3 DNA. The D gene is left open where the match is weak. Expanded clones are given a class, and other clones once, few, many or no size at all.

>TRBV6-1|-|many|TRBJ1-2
CASRRDNYGYTF
TGTGCCAGCAGAAGGGACAACTATGGCTACACCTTC
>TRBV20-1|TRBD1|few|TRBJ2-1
CSARWTGGLDEQFF
TGCAGTGCTAGGTGGACAGGGGGTCTCGATGAGCAGTTCTTC
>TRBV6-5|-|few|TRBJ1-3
CASSYSISGNTIYF
TGTGCCAGCAGTTACTCAATCTCTGGAAACACCATATATTTT
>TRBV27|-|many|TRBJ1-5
CASRRSNQPQHF
TGTGCCAGCAGACGTAGCAATCAGCCCCAGCATTTT
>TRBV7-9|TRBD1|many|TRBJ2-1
CASSRSGQGANEQFF
TGTGCCAGCAGCCGATCCGGACAGGGGGCAAATGAGCAGTTCTTC
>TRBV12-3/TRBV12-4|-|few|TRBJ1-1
CASPGIRTEAFF
TGTGCCAGCCCCGGGATTCGCACTGAAGCTTTCTTT
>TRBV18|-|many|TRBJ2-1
CASSPPGRAYRNEQFF
TGTGCCAGCTCACCACCGGGAAGGGCGTATCGCAATGAGCAGTTCTTC
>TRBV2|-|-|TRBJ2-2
CASSLVPGRNTGELFF
TGTGCCAGCAGCTTGGTCCCAGGCAGGAACACCGGGGAGCTGTTTTTT
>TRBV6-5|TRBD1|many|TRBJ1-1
CASSYPDRGTGTEAFF
TGTGCCAGCAGTTACCCCGACAGGGGAACGGGTACTGAAGCTTTCTTT
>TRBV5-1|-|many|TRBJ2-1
CASSLRGSEQFF
TGCGCCAGCAGCTTAAGAGGGAGTGAGCAGTTCTTC
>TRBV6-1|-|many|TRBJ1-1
CASSPGGMNTEAFF
TGTGCCAGCAGTCCCGGGGGGATGAACACTGAAGCTTTCTTT
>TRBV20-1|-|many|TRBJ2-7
CSASLHWQYF
TGCAGTGCTTCGCTCCATTGGCAGTACTTC
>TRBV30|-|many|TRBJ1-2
CAWSPRGLEDYGYTF
TGTGCCTGGAGTCCCCGAGGACTTGAGGACTATGGCTACACCTTC
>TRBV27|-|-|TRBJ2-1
CASSFGGREQFF
TGTGCCAGCAGTTTCGGGGGACGCGAGCAGTTCTTC
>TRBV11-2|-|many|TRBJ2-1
CASSSRAEGNEQFF
TGTGCCAGCAGCTCCCGGGCGGAGGGGAATGAGCAGTTCTTC
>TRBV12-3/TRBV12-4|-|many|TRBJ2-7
CASSQGGGVYEQYF
TGTGCCAGCAGCCAAGGAGGGGGGGTGTACGAGCAGTACTTC
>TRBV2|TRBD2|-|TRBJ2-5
CASSASGISETQYF
TGTGCCAGCAGTGCTAGCGGGATTTCTGAGACCCAGTACTTC
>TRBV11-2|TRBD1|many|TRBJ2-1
CASSPLGDRVYNEQFF
TGTGCCAGCAGCCCTCTAGGGGACAGGGTCTACAATGAGCAGTTCTTC
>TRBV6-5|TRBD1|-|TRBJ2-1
CASSYSGDRGRYEQFF
TGTGCCAGCAGTTACTCGGGGGACAGGGGGCGTTATGAGCAGTTCTTC
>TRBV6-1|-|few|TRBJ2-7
CASRPEGGVREQYF
TGTGCCAGCAGGCCCGAAGGGGGGGTAAGGGAGCAGTACTTC
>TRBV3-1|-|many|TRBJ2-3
CASSQVRGLTDTQYF
TGTGCCAGCAGCCAAGTACGGGGGCTCACAGATACGCAGTATTTT
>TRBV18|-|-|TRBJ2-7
CASSPDGEHEQYF
TGTGCCAGCTCACCAGATGGGGAGCACGAGCAGTACTTC
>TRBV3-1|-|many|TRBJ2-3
CASSQDRKSDTQYF
TGTGCCAGCAGCCAAGATCGGAAATCAGATACGCAGTATTTT
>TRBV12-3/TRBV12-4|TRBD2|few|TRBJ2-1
CASKEHSGGGYNEQFF
TGTGCCAGCAAGGAGCATAGCGGGGGGGGGTACAATGAGCAGTTCTTC
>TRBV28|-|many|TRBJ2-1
CASSSPPRAYNEQFF
TGTGCCAGCAGTTCCCCACCTAGGGCCTACAATGAGCAGTTCTTC
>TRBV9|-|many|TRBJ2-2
CASSVAGVLGELFF
TGTGCCAGCAGCGTAGCGGGAGTGCTCGGGGAGCTGTTTTTT
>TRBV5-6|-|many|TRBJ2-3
CASSLEARAGQDTQYF
TGTGCCAGCAGCTTGGAGGCTCGAGCGGGACAGGATACGCAGTATTTT
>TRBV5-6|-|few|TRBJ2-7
CAHRVGSYEQYF
TGTGCACATCGGGTGGGCTCCTACGAGCAGTACTTC
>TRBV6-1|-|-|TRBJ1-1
CASSEVTEAFF
TGTGCCAGCAGTGAAGTAACTGAAGCTTTCTTT
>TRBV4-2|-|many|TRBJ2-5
CASSQGASSQETQYF
TGTGCCAGCAGCCAAGGGGCTAGCAGCCAAGAGACCCAGTACTTC
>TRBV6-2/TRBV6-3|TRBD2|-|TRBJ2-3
CASSHRLAGGRTDTQYF
TGTGCCAGCAGTCACCGACTAGCGGGGGGGCGCACAGATACGCAGTATTTT
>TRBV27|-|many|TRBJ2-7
CASSLSAHSYEQYF
TGTGCCAGCAGTTTAAGTGCCCACTCCTACGAGCAGTACTTC
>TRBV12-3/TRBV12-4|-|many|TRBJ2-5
CASRTSAAKETQYF
TGTGCCAGCAGGACGAGCGCGGCTAAGGAGACCCAGTACTTC
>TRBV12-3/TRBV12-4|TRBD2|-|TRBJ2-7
CASSLRSGGYGYEQYF
TGTGCCAGCAGTTTGAGGTCGGGAGGCTACGGCTACGAGCAGTACTTC
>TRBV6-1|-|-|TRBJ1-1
CASSEGAGVIYTEAFF
TGTGCCAGCAGTGAAGGGGCAGGCGTCATATACACTGAAGCTTTCTTT
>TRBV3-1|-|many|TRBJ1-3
CASSQGTSGNTIYF
TGTGCCAGCAGCCAAGGGACCTCTGGAAACACCATATATTTT
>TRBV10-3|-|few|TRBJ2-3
CAISSVSTDTQYF
TGTGCCATCAGTAGCGTTAGCACAGATACGCAGTATTTT
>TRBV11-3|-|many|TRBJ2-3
CASSLGESGTDTQYF
TGTGCCAGCAGCCTGGGAGAGTCTGGCACAGATACGCAGTATTTT
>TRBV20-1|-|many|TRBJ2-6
CSARTGANVLTF
TGCAGTGCTAGGACAGGGGCCAACGTCCTGACTTTC
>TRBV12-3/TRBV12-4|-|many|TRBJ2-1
CASSLGEVYNEQFF
TGTGCCAGCAGTTTGGGAGAGGTTTACAATGAGCAGTTCTTC
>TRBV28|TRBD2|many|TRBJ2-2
CASSLGGREAGELFF
TGTGCCAGCAGTTTAGGAGGGAGGGAGGCCGGGGAGCTGTTTTTT
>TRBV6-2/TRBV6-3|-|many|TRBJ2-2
CASRPNGAGELFF
TGTGCCAGCAGACCGAATGGGGCCGGGGAGCTGTTTTTT